The 28 T cell receptor beta chains presented below share a single source sample, sequenced in a study of blood T cell repertoires in COVID-19. The repertoire was sequenced with immunoSEQ multiplex PCR; TCRdb's copy has only in-frame clones and lacks some. The table includes roughly 280,000 clones, around nine tenths detected once. The sample was peripheral blood. The receptor set was obtained from a woman aged 30 to 39 with COVID-19, enrolled during active disease.

This clone showed up just once. This chain links TRBV20-1 with TRBJ1-1; no reliable D call. In germline, CDR1 is DFQATT, CDR2 SNEGSKA (reference sequence). V was trimmed by 3 bases and J by 4 bases, leaving 6 bases between them. CDR3 length: 11 residues. CDR3 amino acids: CSASAVTEAFF. Written as DNA, the CDR3 is TGCAGTGCTAGCGCGGTCACTGAAGCTTTCTTT.

Only a few counts were recorded for this clone. This chain connects TRBV7-3 to TRBJ2-6; TRBD1 aligns across 7 bases. The germline V gene encodes CDR1 SGHTA and CDR2 FQGTGA. Trimming cost V 5 bases and J 3 bases; bases outside gene matches: 7. The CDR3 runs 16 residues. CDR3 residues: CASSKTGVFGANVLTF. The CDR3 DNA is TGTGCCAGCAGCAAAACAGGGGTTTTTGGGGCCAACGTCCTGACTTTC.

The chain recombines TRBV6-5 with TRBJ1-2; D is ambiguous. CDR3 length equals 12 residues. Germline V gene sequence: CDR1 MNHEY, CDR2 SVGAGI. V lost 2 bases and J 6 bases, leaving 7 bases between the germline ends. This CDR3 reads CASSYPSDGYTF. The CDR3 coding sequence is TGTGCCAGCAGTTACCCTTCCGATGGCTACACCTTC.

The CDR3 here is CASSLSRAGGEKLFF. The CDR3 DNA is TGCGCCAGCAGCCTATCGCGAGCAGGGGGAGAAAAACTGTTTTTT. This chain links TRBV5-1 with TRBJ1-4; 7 bases align to TRBD1. CDR3 length equals 15 residues. Germline V CDR1 and CDR2: SGHRS, YFSETQ. V was pared by 4 bases and J by 8 bases, with 11 bases of the junction left unmatched.

This chain links TRBV5-6 with TRBJ1-1, with 7 bases lining up with TRBD1. This CDR3 has 15 residues. From germline, CDR1 is SGHDT and CDR2 YYEEEE. V lost 3 bases to trimming and J lost 0 bases; unmatched junction nucleotides: 5. The DNA for the CDR3 is TGTGCCAGCAGCTCGTACAGGGGAATGAACACTGAAGCTTTCTTT. This sequence encodes CASSSYRGMNTEAFF.

The chain combines TRBV27 with TRBJ1-1, with a tentative D call TRBD1 (6 bases). Trimming stripped 4 bases from V and 0 bases from J, with 9 bases between. This CDR3 spans 14 amino acids. Germline V gene sequence: CDR1 MNHEY, CDR2 SMNVEV (reference sequence). The chain's CDR3 is CASSSRGMNTEAFF. The CDR3 DNA reads as TGTGCCAGCAGTTCCAGGGGAATGAACACTGAAGCTTTCTTT.

With respect to this clone: This may be a read error: a much more frequent sequence differs by one nucleotide. The genes are TRBV7-2 and TRBJ2-5, with D possibly matching TRBD2 (5 bases). The CDR3 runs to 13 residues. Germline CDR1 reads SGHTA; CDR2 reads FQGNSA. Trimming shortened V by 2 bases and J by 4 bases, and 8 bases separated the two germline ends. The CDR3 loop reads CASSLRAGETQYF. DNA of the CDR3: TGTGCCAGCAGCTTACGGGCGGGAGAGACCCAGTACTTC. The variable domain in full, with the rest retrieved from reference TRBV7-2 and TRBJ2-5, is GAGVSQSPSNKVTEKGKDVELRCDPISGHTALYWYRQSLGQGLEFLIYFQGNSAPDKSGLPSDRFSAERTGGSVSTLTIQRTQQEDSAVYLCASSLRAGETQYFGPGTRLLVL.

This rearrangement joins TRBV19 to TRBJ2-3, with D uncertain. The germline gives CDR1 LNHDA, CDR2 SQIVND (reference sequence). CDR3 size: 14 residues. V lost 3 bases, J lost 9 bases, and 16 bases lay in between. This CDR3 is CASSIGPQSPTQYF. Here the CDR3 DNA reads TGTGCCAGTAGTATTGGCCCCCAATCCCCGACGCAGTATTTT.

The chain uses TRBV5-1 and TRBJ1-4; 7 nucleotides match TRBD1. This CDR3 is built from 16 residues. V shed 0 bases, J shed 0 bases, and the junction held 2 bases outside the gene matches. Germline assignment: CDR1 SGHRS and CDR2 YFSETQ. The CDR3 DNA is TGCGCCAGCAGCTTGGGGGGACAGACAACTAATGAAAAACTGTTTTTT. The encoded protein is CASSLGGQTTNEKLFF.

The chain couples TRBV3-1 (or the pseudogene TRBV3-2) to TRBJ2-5; TRBD1 matches at 9 bases. The germline gives CDR1 LGHDT, CDR2 YNNKEL (reference sequence). CDR3 length: 17 amino acids. The ends lost 1 base at V and 2 bases at J; junction bases unmatched: 8. The CDR3 region has the DNA TGTGCCAGCAGCCAAGCGGGACAGGGAGCAATTCAAGAGACCCAGTACTTC. Protein sequence: CASSQAGQGAIQETQYF.

This chain connects TRBV6-5 to TRBJ2-1; 12 bases are a match to TRBD2. J was trimmed by 6 bases and V by 5 bases; bases with no gene match: 5. The CDR3 contains 15 residues. CDR1 and CDR2 (germline): MNHEY, SVGAGI. The DNA for the CDR3 is TGTGCCAGCAGTCCCGGACTAGCGGGAACCAATGAGCAGTTCTTC. Its protein product is CASSPGLAGTNEQFF.

The rearrangement links TRBV5-3 to TRBJ1-6, with D possibly being TRBD1 (6 bases). TRBV5-3 is known as an ORF, though its function is uncertain. The germline V and J ends were trimmed by 4 bases and 3 bases, with 11 bases remaining between them. The CDR3 contains 15 residues. CDR3 DNA sequence: TGTGCCAGAAGCGAACAGGGAGTCTATAATTCACCCCTCCACTTT. Protein product: CARSEQGVYNSPLHF.

This clone showed up just once. V is TRBV6-4 and J is TRBJ1-2; 8 nucleotides match TRBD1. The germline CDR1 and CDR2 sequences are MRHNA and SNTAGT. The junction had 8 bases not matched to a gene; V was cut back by 4 bases and J by 4 bases. The CDR3 runs 15 residues. The CDR3 DNA reads as TGTGCCAGCAGTGCGGACCCGGACAGGGCCTATGGCTACACCTTC. It yields the protein CASSADPDRAYGYTF.

This clone was seen once. V gene TRBV6-2 or TRBV6-3 combines with J gene TRBJ1-1, with 8 positions matching TRBD1. V shed 1 base, J shed 2 bases, and the junction held 6 bases outside the gene matches. The CDR3 has 16 amino acids. Germline assignment: CDR1 MNHEY and CDR2 SVGEGT. CDR3 sequence: CASSYFQGALNTEAFF. The CDR3 nucleotides are TGTGCCAGCAGTTACTTCCAGGGGGCCCTAAACACTGAAGCTTTCTTT.

V usage is TRBV19 and J usage is TRBJ2-4, with D possibly TRBD1 on 6 matching bases. This CDR3 contains 14 residues. The germline gives CDR1 LNHDA, CDR2 SQIVND (reference sequence). V was shortened by 4 bases and J by 8 bases, with 15 bases between the two germline ends. The CDR3 sequence is CASSTRQDRYIQYF. CDR3 nucleotides: TGTGCCAGTAGTACTCGACAGGATAGGTACATTCAGTACTTC.

The V and J genes are TRBV28 and TRBJ2-7; D is ambiguous. CDR1 is MDHEN and CDR2 is SYDVKM in the germline V gene. The CDR3 totals 11 residues. Deletions cut 6 bases from V and 5 bases from J, with 8 bases between. CDR3 in amino acids: CASSVSNEQYF. The CDR3, as DNA: TGTGCCAGCAGCGTAAGCAACGAGCAGTACTTC.

J is TRBJ1-5 and V is TRBV6-5; D possibly corresponds to TRBD1 (5 bases). The V end lost 8 bases, the J end lost 7 bases, and 12 bases lay between the germline ends. The CDR3 has 12 amino acids. CDR1 and CDR2 (germline): MNHEY, SVGAGI. CDR3 residues: CASQGEGQPQHF. DNA of the CDR3: TGTGCCAGCCAAGGGGAAGGGCAGCCCCAGCATTTT.

As DNA, the CDR3 is TGTGCCTGGAGTGTATTATTCGTTGGCCTTTCTTACTCTGGAAACACCATATATTTT. Translating gives CAWSVLFVGLSYSGNTIYF. The chain links TRBV30 to TRBJ1-3; D is ambiguous. The V gene's germline CDR1 is GTSNPN and CDR2 SVGIG (reference sequence). The V gene lost 0 bases and the J gene lost 0 bases, with 21 bases spanning the gap. The CDR3 runs to 19 residues.

The V call is TRBV10-3, the J call TRBJ1-4, with TRBD1 as a possible D gene (6 bases). The CDR3 consists of 15 residues. V was trimmed by 10 bases and J by 0 bases, leaving 15 bases between them. Germline lookup yields CDR1 ENHRY and CDR2 SYGVKD. CDR3 sequence reads: CASKDSLATNEKLFF. CDR3 DNA sequence: TGTGCCAGCAAGGACAGCCTAGCAACTAATGAAAAACTGTTTTTT.

The chain carries TRBV28 and TRBJ2-7; 9 bases fit TRBD1. V shed 1 base, J shed 3 bases, and the junction held 13 bases outside the gene matches. There are 18 residues in the CDR3. Per germline, CDR1 MDHEN and CDR2 SYDVKM. The DNA of the CDR3 is TGTGCCAGCAGTTTATCCCCCGCCGGGACAGGGACGATCTACGAGCAGTACTTC. Translating gives CASSLSPAGTGTIYEQYF.

The chain has TRBV24-1 and TRBJ2-5; a possible D gene is TRBD1 (5 bases). The germline V gene has CDR1 KGHDR and CDR2 SFDVKD. The CDR3 spans 13 residues. Trimming shortened V by 4 bases and J by 4 bases, and 9 bases separated the two germline ends. Written as DNA, the CDR3 is TGTGCCACCAGTGAACCAGGGTTAGAGACCCAGTACTTC. It specifies CATSEPGLETQYF.

The rearrangement links TRBV15 to TRBJ2-7; D gene ambiguous. The CDR3 runs to 13 residues. The V end was cut by 0 bases, the J end by 2 bases, with 5 bases between. From germline, CDR1 is LNHNV and CDR2 YYDKDF (reference sequence). The CDR3 region has the DNA TGTGCCACCAGCAGAGACAGAACCTACGAGCAGTACTTC. Amino acids: CATSRDRTYEQYF.

This clone was detected once. The chain combines TRBV30 with TRBJ1-6; D unresolved. V gave up 4 bases and J gave up 6 bases, with 4 bases separating them. The CDR3 contains 11 residues. The germline V gene encodes CDR1 GTSNPN and CDR2 SVGIG (reference sequence). The CDR3: CAWTVNSPLHF. The CDR3 DNA is TGTGCCTGGACCGTTAATTCACCCCTCCACTTT.

This rearrangement joins TRBV9 to TRBJ2-7; 7 nucleotides match TRBD1. This CDR3 is 14 amino acids long. V shed 0 bases, J shed 7 bases, and the junction held 7 bases outside the gene matches. Germline V CDR1 and CDR2: SGDLS, YYNGEE. In nucleotides, the CDR3 is TGTGCCAGCAGCGTAGTCGGGACAGCGAGGGAGCAGTACTTC. Translating it yields CASSVVGTAREQYF.

This chain connects TRBV24-1 to TRBJ2-2; tentative D call: TRBD2 (5 bases). CDR1 is KGHDR, CDR2 SFDVKD, per germline. Trimming removed 9 bases from V and 1 base from J, with 14 bases in between. The CDR3 contains 15 residues. CDR3 nucleotide sequence: TGTGCCACCGGGAGCGGCGGACTGAACACCGGGGAGCTGTTTTTT. This encodes CATGSGGLNTGELFF.

The chain has TRBV11-3 and TRBJ1-1, with D perhaps matching TRBD1 (6 bases). V was clipped by 5 bases and J by 4 bases, with 14 bases between them. This CDR3 contains 14 residues. Germline V gene sequence: CDR1 SGHNT, CDR2 YENEEA. The CDR3 sequence is CASSLGGGRTEAFF. CDR3 DNA sequence: TGTGCCAGCAGCCTTGGGGGGGGCCGCACTGAAGCTTTCTTT.

The chain recombines TRBV30 with TRBJ1-3; no definite D call. CDR1 GTSNPN and CDR2 SVGIG come from the germline V gene (reference sequence). The CDR3 is 13 amino acids. V dropped 6 bases and J dropped 3 bases, with 12 bases sitting between them. The CDR3 sequence is CACLQDYGNTIYF. The CDR3 DNA is TGTGCCTGCTTGCAGGATTATGGAAACACCATATATTTT.

The chain recombines TRBV10-3 with TRBJ1-5; 8 bases agree with TRBD1. Germline trimming cut 6 bases from V and 6 bases from J; bases unmatched to any gene: 7. The germline gives CDR1 ENHRY, CDR2 SYGVKD. The CDR3 totals 14 residues. This CDR3 is CAISSGGAGQPQHF. DNA of the CDR3: TGTGCCATCAGCTCAGGGGGCGCAGGTCAGCCCCAGCATTTT.